The 21 T cell receptor beta chains below come from one sample, sequenced in a study of blood T cell repertoires in COVID-19. Clones were sequenced by immunoSEQ multiplex PCR, and TCRdb holds only the in-frame ones, with some missing. The top ten clones hold roughly 0.84% of a sample with around 460,000 clones, over 85% of them seen once. Sequenced: peripheral blood. The origin of the receptors is a young man with COVID-19, enrolled during active disease.

The chain has TRBV27 and TRBJ1-2, with TRBD1 identical over 9 bases. The CDR3 is made up of 14 amino acids. V lost 5 bases, J lost 3 bases, and 4 bases stayed unmatched. CDR1 is MNHEY, CDR2 SMNVEV, per germline (reference sequence). CDR3 DNA: TGTGCCAGCAGTCCGGGACAGGGCTACTATGGCTACACCTTC. Translated, it gives CASSPGQGYYGYTF.

A single count supports this clone. The chain recombines TRBV2 with TRBJ2-1; 10 bases match TRBD2. The germline CDR1 and CDR2 sequences are SNHLY and FYNNEI. The CDR3 is 14 residues long. V dropped 5 bases and J dropped 9; count of bases not matched to a gene: 7. CDR3 in amino acids: CASSPSGSLVEQFF. CDR3 in DNA: TGTGCCAGCAGTCCTAGCGGGAGTCTGGTTGAGCAGTTCTTC.

The chain carries TRBV5-4 and TRBJ2-7, with D maybe TRBD1 (6 bases). The ends were cut back, 4 bases at V and 8 bases at J, with 16 bases in the middle. The CDR3 loop spans 13 amino acids. Per the germline V gene, CDR1 is SGHNT and CDR2 is YYREEE (reference sequence). The CDR3 nucleotides are TGTGCCAGCAGCCGGACAGATACTAGACAGCAGTACTTC. Protein product: CASSRTDTRQQYF.

The CDR3 reads CASSERDRVRDTQYF. In DNA, the CDR3 is TGTGCCAGCAGTGAGCGGGACAGGGTTAGAGATACGCAGTATTTT. This sequence joins TRBV2 and TRBJ2-3; TRBD1 agrees at 9 bases. Germline-derived CDR1 and CDR2 are SNHLY and FYNNEI. V trimming: 3 bases; J trimming: 5 bases; junction bases outside the gene matches: 6. CDR3 length: 15 residues.

The genes are TRBV9 and TRBJ2-2; weak D call: TRBD2 (5 bases). This CDR3 spans 15 amino acids. Trimming shortened V by 0 bases and J by 6 bases, and 12 bases separated the two germline ends. Germline lookup yields CDR1 SGDLS and CDR2 YYNGEE. The DNA of the CDR3 is TGTGCCAGCAGCGTAGCTCTGGGAGACCCCGGGGAGCTGTTTTTT. The encoded protein is CASSVALGDPGELFF.

The rearrangement joins TRBV9 to TRBJ1-3; the D is unclear. This CDR3 has 17 amino acids. CDR1 SGDLS and CDR2 YYNGEE come from the germline V gene. The V end lost 0 bases, the J end lost 0 bases, and 13 bases lay between the germline ends. This CDR3 is CASSVEGVSSSGNTIYF. The CDR3 bases are TGTGCCAGCAGCGTAGAAGGAGTCTCGAGCTCTGGAAACACCATATATTTT.

This chain links TRBV11-3 with TRBJ2-2; the D gene is possibly TRBD2 (7 bases). This CDR3 region has 15 residues. Germline CDR1 SGHNT, CDR2 YENEEA. V was pared by 5 bases and J by 7 bases, with 17 bases between. CDR3 in DNA: TGTGCCAGCAGCCGAGGACTAGGGGGTAACGGGGAGCTGTTTTTT. Protein: CASSRGLGGNGELFF.

The chain has TRBV5-4 and TRBJ1-2; 8 bases match TRBD1. The length of the CDR3 is 14 residues. The J segment lost 4 bases and the V segment lost 2 bases, leaving 4 bases of the junction unmatched. CDR1 and CDR2 from the germline V gene are SGHNT and YYREEE (reference sequence). CDR3 sequence reads: CASSFGQGGYGYTF. The CDR3, as DNA: TGTGCCAGCAGCTTTGGACAGGGAGGCTATGGCTACACCTTC.

This chain uses TRBV7-9 with TRBJ2-1, with 10 bases matching TRBD2. The CDR3 totals 14 residues. The V gene end was trimmed by 5 bases and the J gene end by 4 bases; junction bases not matched to a gene: 2. The germline V gene encodes CDR1 SEHNR and CDR2 FQNEAQ (reference sequence). The CDR3 region is CASSHSGGYNEQFF. CDR3 sequence (DNA): TGTGCCAGCAGCCATAGCGGGGGGTACAATGAGCAGTTCTTC. The full variable domain, rest sourced from reference TRBV7-9 and TRBJ2-1, is DTGVSQNPRHKITKRGQNVTFRCDPISEHNRLYWYRQTLGQGPEFLTYFQNEAQLEKSRLLSDRFSAERPKGSFSTLEIQRTEQGDSAMYLCASSHSGGYNEQFFGPGTRLTVL.

The CDR3 loop reads CASSQSPGDATNEKLFF. As DNA, the CDR3 is TGCGCCAGCAGTCAATCTCCGGGTGACGCAACTAATGAAAAACTGTTTTTT. The chain recombines TRBV23-1 with TRBJ1-4; no definite D call. TRBV23-1 is an open reading frame, and its role is uncertain. The CDR3 loop spans 17 amino acids. V was shortened by 0 bases and J by 0 bases, with 11 bases between the two germline ends.

CDR3 bases: TGTGCCAGCATCGGACAGGGGGCCGTCTACGAGCAGTACTTC. Translation gives CASIGQGAVYEQYF. This sequence joins TRBV5-5 and TRBJ2-7; 11 positions agree with TRBD1. CDR3 length equals 14 residues. With V trimmed by 6 bases and J by 3 bases, 5 bases remained unmatched. The germline V gene encodes CDR1 SGHKS and CDR2 YYEKEE (reference sequence).

The chain links TRBV29-1 to TRBJ2-3, with 8 bases lining up with TRBD1. CDR1 is SQVTM and CDR2 is ANQGSEA in the germline V gene. V lost 5 bases, J lost 6 bases, and 13 bases stayed unmatched. This CDR3 region has 15 residues. The CDR3 here is CSVSGGQGASDTQYF. CDR3 DNA sequence: TGCAGCGTTTCAGGTGGGCAGGGGGCAAGTGATACGCAGTATTTT.

This sequence joins TRBV13 and TRBJ2-1; no clear D gene. Germline values: CDR1 PRHDT, CDR2 FYEKMQ (reference sequence). Trimming pared 3 bases from V and 9 bases from J, leaving 6 bases between. This CDR3 spans 11 amino acids. Written as DNA, the CDR3 is TGTGCCAGCAGCTTCAGTGGTGAGCAGTTCTTC. Translated, it gives CASSFSGEQFF.

This sequence joins TRBV7-9 and TRBJ2-1, with a weak D call TRBD2 (6 bases). The CDR3 has 13 residues. V gave up 5 bases and J gave up 10 bases, with 15 bases separating them. CDR1 SEHNR and CDR2 FQNEAQ come from the germline V gene (reference sequence). The CDR3 sequence is CASSPLGGDEQFF. The CDR3 nucleotides are TGTGCCAGCAGCCCGCTAGGAGGGGACGAGCAGTTCTTC. Based on the CDR3 plus reference TRBV7-9 and TRBJ2-1, the full variable domain is DTGVSQNPRHKITKRGQNVTFRCDPISEHNRLYWYRQTLGQGPEFLTYFQNEAQLEKSRLLSDRFSAERPKGSFSTLEIQRTEQGDSAMYLCASSPLGGDEQFFGPGTRLTVL.

This clone was picked up a small number of times. This chain links TRBV3-1 (or the pseudogene TRBV3-2) with TRBJ2-7, with 7 bases matching TRBD2. The CDR3 is made up of 13 amino acids. V was clipped by 5 bases and J by 7 bases; unmatched bases: 8. CDR1 LGHDT and CDR2 YNNKEL come from the germline V gene (reference sequence). CDR3 coding DNA: TGTGCCAGCAGCGTAACCGGGACTACAGAGCAGTACTTC. Translation: CASSVTGTTEQYF.

This clone was detected many times. The chain joins TRBV10-3 to TRBJ2-1; 10 bases map to TRBD2. The germline V gene encodes CDR1 ENHRY and CDR2 SYGVKD. The V and J ends lost 2 bases and 8 bases, in that order; junction bases with no gene match: 6. The CDR3 sequence is 15 residues long. In DNA form, the CDR3 reads TGTGCCATCAGTGAGAGTCTAGCGGGAGTAGATGAGCAGTTCTTC. Residues: CAISESLAGVDEQFF.

The chain joins TRBV11-2 to TRBJ1-3; D is uncertain. The CDR3 extends over 15 amino acids. Germline V lookup: CDR1 SGHAT, CDR2 FQNNGV. The V and J ends lost 5 bases and 1 base respectively, with 12 bases between them. The CDR3 DNA follows: TGTGCCAGCAGCCCAGTGCGGCTTTCTGGAAACACCATATATTTT. It specifies CASSPVRLSGNTIYF.

This clone was counted between two and nine times. The chain combines TRBV13 with TRBJ2-2; no firm D call. V lost 7 bases and J lost 7, with 13 bases in between. Germline loops: CDR1 PRHDT, CDR2 FYEKMQ (reference sequence). The CDR3 has 13 amino acids. The CDR3 loop reads CASKLLGFGELFF. CDR3 nucleotide sequence: TGTGCCAGCAAACTACTGGGTTTCGGGGAGCTGTTTTTT.

The J gene is TRBJ2-3, the V gene TRBV19, with D perhaps matching TRBD2 (5 bases). From germline, CDR1 is LNHDA and CDR2 SQIVND (reference sequence). V was trimmed by 4 bases and J by 3 bases, leaving 17 bases between them. The CDR3 length is 16 residues. For the CDR3, the DNA is TGTGCCAGTAGTACTACCAGGACCCGAGGGACAGATACGCAGTATTTT. Protein: CASSTTRTRGTDTQYF.

J is TRBJ1-3 and V is TRBV11-3; the D gene is possibly TRBD1 (6 bases). Trimming left V 5 bases short and J 0 bases short, with 11 bases between. The germline V gene encodes CDR1 SGHNT and CDR2 YENEEA. The CDR3 has 15 residues. CDR3 region: CASSAGQSSGNTIYF. DNA of the CDR3: TGTGCCAGCAGCGCCGGACAGAGCTCTGGAAACACCATATATTTT.

V is TRBV12-3 or TRBV12-4 and J is TRBJ2-2, with D uncertain. V was shortened by 5 bases and J by 4 bases, with 8 bases between the two germline ends. The CDR3 sequence is 13 residues long. CDR3 sequence reads: CASSRRPTGELFF. For the CDR3, the DNA is TGTGCCAGCAGTCGCAGGCCCACCGGGGAGCTGTTTTTT.